A single sample is the source of the 2 T cell receptor beta chains below, sequenced in a study of tumor-infiltrating lymphocytes in primary liver carcinoma. Reverse transcription of approximately 520 ng total RNA with a constant-region primer produced TCR beta cDNA. Amplification in three nested multiplex PCR rounds with slightly modified ARM-PCR gave rise to TCR beta libraries. Researchers ran the first two PCR rounds for roughly 11 cycles each with TRBV1-TRBV30 forward primers and a C-beta reverse primer. MiXCR, run by TCRdb on the multiplex PCR reads, gives a single entry per CDR3 protein. Of fewer than 350,000 distinct CDR3 sequences in the sample, about two thirds were seen once. The researchers obtained blood RNA from unsorted whole blood and also extracted germline DNA. The specimen was peripheral blood. These receptors were taken from a man in his forties with primary liver carcinoma and hepatitis B virus infection.

Of note for this clonotype: One end of the junction fails to match germline, which may point to a read error. The chain carries TRBV11-1 and TRBJ1-2; 7 nucleotides align to TRBD1. The CDR3 is made up of 15 amino acids. Germline values: CDR1 SGHAT, CDR2 FQDESV (reference sequence). The CDR3 protein is CASSQSSYRGYDYTF. The DNA of the CDR3 is TGTGCCAGCAGCCAATCGTCTTACAGGGGCTATGACTACACCTTC. The whole variable domain, remainder taken from reference TRBV11-1 and TRBJ1-2, is EAEVAQSPRYKITEKSQAVAFWCDPISGHATLYWYRQILGQGPELLVQFQDESVVDDSQLPKDRFSAERLKGVDSTLKIQPAELGDSAMYLCASSQSSYRGYDYTFGSGTRLTVV.

V usage is TRBV28 and J usage is TRBJ1-1, with D possibly being TRBD1 (5 bases). This CDR3 spans 13 amino acids. Trimming cost V 10 bases and J 1 base, with 13 bases left between them. CDR1 and CDR2 from the germline V gene are MDHEN and SYDVKM. The CDR3 bases are TGTGCCATGGAGGGGAGCGGGAACACTGAAGCTTTCTTT. Protein product: CAMEGSGNTEAFF.